The 29 T cell receptor beta chains below all came from one sample that was sequenced in a study of T cell repertoires in cytomegalovirus infection. TCRdb re-called the reads through MiXCR, storing one row per CDR3 protein. The data contain 400,000 or so distinct CDR3 sequences, 18% of them singletons. The material sequenced was PBMCs. These receptors were taken from a human donor in good health (CMV status not recorded). Some clones in this sample may be carry-over from other donors' samples.

There are a few counts of this clonotype. This rearrangement joins TRBV20-1 to TRBJ1-2; the D is unclear. This CDR3 is built from 12 residues. V dropped 1 base and J dropped 4 bases, with 7 bases sitting between them. Per germline, CDR1 DFQATT and CDR2 SNEGSKA (reference sequence). CDR3: CSARVGRYGYTF. CDR3 bases: TGCAGTGCTAGAGTTGGCCGCTATGGCTACACCTTC.

As regards this clonotype: Since a much larger clone is just one base distant, this may be a read error. V gene TRBV7-2 combines with J gene TRBJ1-1, with no clear D. Germline CDR1 and CDR2: SGHTA and FQGNSA. CDR3 length: 14 amino acids. Here the CDR3 reads CAISLAWGATEAFF. The CDR3 DNA sequence: TGTGCCATCAGCTTAGCCTGGGGTGCCACTGAAGCTTTCTTT.

This clonotype was found many times. This rearrangement joins TRBV7-8 to TRBJ2-7; TRBD1 aligns across 8 bases. Germline V lookup: CDR1 SGHVS, CDR2 FQNEAQ. The CDR3 consists of 15 residues. The ends lost 2 bases at V and 5 bases at J; junction bases unmatched: 8. CDR3: CASSLFRQGKDEQYF. As DNA, the CDR3 is TGTGCCAGCAGCTTATTCCGACAGGGGAAGGACGAGCAGTACTTC.

This clonotype was found many times. V is TRBV7-8 and J is TRBJ1-1; D perhaps matches TRBD1 (5 bases). Trimming removed 5 bases from V and 5 bases from J, with 18 bases in between. Germline V lookup: CDR1 SGHVS, CDR2 FQNEAQ. This CDR3 spans 15 amino acids. This CDR3 reads CASSPGGRPGTEAFF. CDR3 coding DNA: TGTGCCAGCAGCCCGGGGGGTCGACCGGGGACTGAAGCTTTCTTT. The whole variable domain, remainder taken from reference TRBV7-8 and TRBJ1-1, is GAGVSQSPRYKVAKRGQDVALRCDPISGHVSLFWYQQALGQGPEFLTYFQNEAQLDKSGLPSDRFFAERPEGSVSTLKIQRTQQEDSAVYLCASSPGGRPGTEAFFGQGTRLTVV.

This clonotype turned up a few times. This rearrangement joins TRBV12-3 or TRBV12-4 to TRBJ1-4; 11 bases agree with TRBD1. After removal of 3 bases from V and 7 bases from J, the junction contained 7 bases not matched to a gene. CDR3 size: 16 residues. The CDR3 is CASSFLPGQGVEKLFF. In nucleotides, the CDR3 is TGTGCCAGCAGTTTTCTCCCGGGACAGGGGGTTGAAAAACTGTTTTTT.

This sequence joins TRBV4-2 and TRBJ1-1; TRBD1 might be the D (6 bases). V was pared by 3 bases and J by 4 bases, with 12 bases between. The germline CDR1 and CDR2 sequences are LGHNA and YNFKEQ. CDR3 size: 14 residues. CDR3 sequence (DNA): TGTGCCAGCAGCCAGGGGGGGCCGCGCACTGAAGCTTTCTTT. This translates into CASSQGGPRTEAFF.

This clonotype was seen only a few times. This chain connects TRBV5-6 to TRBJ2-3, with 10 bases that match TRBD2. The germline V gene encodes CDR1 SGHDT and CDR2 YYEEEE. This CDR3 is 19 amino acids long. J lost 2 bases, V lost 0 bases, and 12 bases had no gene match. DNA of the CDR3: TGTGCCAGCAGCTTGGAATGGGGAACTAGCGGGGACTCCACAGATACGCAGTATTTT. Its protein product is CASSLEWGTSGDSTDTQYF.

The J gene is TRBJ1-2, the V gene TRBV5-1; D is undetermined. This CDR3 has 14 amino acids. Germline-derived CDR1 and CDR2 are SGHRS and YFSETQ. V lost 1 base and J 6 bases, leaving 13 bases between the germline ends. CDR3 bases: TGCGCCAGCAGCTTGACGGCCAGGTCCAATGGCTACACCTTC. Its translation: CASSLTARSNGYTF.

This clonotype was seen ten or more times. The chain combines TRBV7-2 with TRBJ1-5; D not certain. Germline CDR1 and CDR2: SGHTA and FQGNSA. V was shortened by 0 bases and J by 5 bases, with 5 bases between the two germline ends. This CDR3 spans 13 amino acids. CDR3 sequence reads: CASSLAVDQPQHF. The CDR3 DNA reads as TGTGCCAGCAGCTTAGCGGTCGATCAGCCCCAGCATTTT.

This clonotype was seen more than once but under ten times. The CDR3 bases are TGTGCCAGCAGCCCAGTACAAAACAATGAGCAGTTCTTC. It translates to CASSPVQNNEQFF. V usage is TRBV7-9 and J usage is TRBJ2-1; unclear D gene. The CDR3 loop spans 13 amino acids. Germline assignment: CDR1 SEHNR and CDR2 FQNEAQ (reference sequence). V was trimmed by 5 bases and J by 5 bases, leaving 10 bases between them.

V is TRBV6-6 and J is TRBJ2-3, with D tentatively TRBD1 (5 bases). Trimming pared 10 bases from V and 2 bases from J, leaving 22 bases between. Germline V gene sequence: CDR1 MNHNY, CDR2 SVGAGI (reference sequence). The CDR3 covers 16 residues. The CDR3 DNA sequence: TGTGCCACCACCCTATCTGCAGGGTCTAACACAGATACGCAGTATTTT. Protein product: CATTLSAGSNTDTQYF.

This chain links TRBV9 with TRBJ1-3; a weak D match, TRBD1 (5 bases). The CDR3 length is 13 residues. Germline V gives CDR1 SGDLS, CDR2 YYNGEE. The germline V and J ends were trimmed by 1 base and 4 bases, with 6 bases remaining between them. The CDR3, as DNA: TGTGCCAGCAGCGTACGGGACGGAAACACCATATATTTT. Protein product: CASSVRDGNTIYF.

This clonotype has at least ten counts. This chain uses TRBV7-2 with TRBJ2-3; 7 nucleotides agree with TRBD2. J gave up 6 bases and V 4 bases, and 10 bases lay outside the gene matches. CDR1 and CDR2 from the germline V gene are SGHTA and FQGNSA. The CDR3 is made up of 15 amino acids. The CDR3 protein is CASSSASGPTDTQYF. CDR3 sequence (DNA): TGTGCCAGCAGCTCAGCTAGCGGACCCACCGATACGCAGTATTTT.

This clonotype was counted between two and nine times. V and J are TRBV5-1 and TRBJ1-2; D perhaps matches TRBD1 (5 bases). Trimming stripped 4 bases from V and 4 bases from J, with 14 bases between. CDR1 and CDR2 from the germline V gene are SGHRS and YFSETQ. This CDR3 is 14 amino acids long. CDR3 sequence (DNA): TGCGCCAGCAGCCAGACAGCCGGGACCTATGGCTACACCTTC. Translation gives CASSQTAGTYGYTF.

This clonotype appeared many times. This chain joins TRBV7-2 and TRBJ2-3; D may be TRBD1 (5 bases). CDR3 length equals 15 residues. V lost 3 bases and J lost 0, with 10 bases in between. The germline V gene has CDR1 SGHTA and CDR2 FQGNSA. The CDR3 nucleotides are TGTGCCAGCAGCTTGGGGCGGTCTAGCACAGATACGCAGTATTTT. Amino acids: CASSLGRSSTDTQYF.

The V call is TRBV15, the J call TRBJ2-7, with D possibly called TRBD1 or TRBD2 (5 bases each). Germline-derived CDR1 and CDR2 are LNHNV and YYDKDF (reference sequence). Trimming shortened V by 6 bases and J by 10 bases, and 19 bases separated the two germline ends. The CDR3 loop spans 13 amino acids. CDR3 in DNA: TGTGCCACCAGTGCCGGGACGAGCGTCGATCAGTACTTC. Its translation is CATSAGTSVDQYF.

About this clonotype itself: This may stem from a read error, because a much larger clone lies one nucleotide away. This chain connects TRBV25-1 to TRBJ1-1; D ambiguous. The CDR3 length is 13 residues. The germline CDR1 and CDR2 sequences are MGHDK and SYGVNS. CDR3 sequence: CASSGATDTEALF. CDR3 nucleotides: TGTGCCAGCAGTGGCGCTACAGACACTGAAGCTTTATTT.

The table lists this clonotype with a few counts. The CDR3 protein is CASSDDRNYGYTF. The CDR3 region has the DNA TGTGCCAGCAGCGACGACAGGAACTATGGCTACACCTTC. V gene TRBV6-6 combines with J gene TRBJ1-2, with D possibly TRBD1 on 6 matching bases. V shed 6 bases and J shed 2 bases, with 10 bases lying between them. The germline CDR1 and CDR2 sequences are MNHNY and SVGAGI (reference sequence). The CDR3 runs to 13 residues.

The chain is built from TRBV7-2 and TRBJ1-3, with D possibly being TRBD1 (5 bases). Germline V gives CDR1 SGHTA, CDR2 FQGNSA. The CDR3 length is 15 residues. V was trimmed by 5 bases and J by 4 bases, leaving 15 bases between them. The CDR3: CASSLLGAGGNTIYF. In nucleotides, the CDR3 is TGTGCCAGCAGCCTCCTCGGGGCAGGGGGAAACACCATATATTTT.

The chain couples TRBV7-2 to TRBJ2-4; 9 bases fit TRBD2. Germline loops: CDR1 SGHTA, CDR2 FQGNSA. The CDR3 length is 12 residues. The ends lost 4 bases at V and 13 bases at J; junction bases unmatched: 5. DNA of the CDR3: TGTGCCAGCAGCTGGGCGGGGGGGGGGCAGTACTTC. Translating it yields CASSWAGGGQYF.

The rearrangement joins TRBV4-2 to TRBJ1-5; D remains ambiguous. The germline V and J ends were trimmed by 1 base and 5 bases, with 12 bases remaining between them. The CDR3 extends over 15 amino acids. Germline assignment: CDR1 LGHNA and CDR2 YNFKEQ. The CDR3 nucleotides are TGTGCCAGCAGCCAAGCCCGGCCTCCGGATCAGCCCCAGCATTTT. Residues: CASSQARPPDQPQHF.

This clonotype was found a few times. The chain recombines TRBV9 with TRBJ2-7, with D possibly TRBD2 on 6 matching bases. This CDR3 contains 14 residues. Germline CDR1 is SGDLS and CDR2 is YYNGEE. The V gene lost 0 bases and the J gene lost 0 bases, with 7 bases spanning the gap. In nucleotides, the CDR3 is TGTGCCAGCAGCGTAGACGGGAGCTCCTACGAGCAGTACTTC. Amino acid sequence: CASSVDGSSYEQYF.

This clonotype has ten or more counts. This chain links TRBV7-9 with TRBJ1-2; 9 bases map to TRBD1. Germline V gene lookup returns CDR1 SEHNR and CDR2 FQNEAQ (reference sequence). This CDR3 comprises 16 residues. V lost 5 bases, J lost 5 bases, and 12 bases stayed unmatched. This CDR3 is CASSPGQGEEGYGYTF. The DNA of the CDR3 is TGTGCCAGCAGCCCGGGACAGGGCGAGGAAGGGTATGGCTACACCTTC.

This clonotype was seen at least ten times. The J gene is TRBJ2-3, the V gene TRBV7-8; 11 bases fit TRBD2. Germline-derived CDR1 and CDR2 are SGHVS and FQNEAQ. V trimming: 5 bases; J trimming: 1 base; junction bases outside the gene matches: 5. This CDR3 spans 16 amino acids. The chain's CDR3 is CASSTKLAGGTDTQYF. The CDR3, as DNA: TGTGCCAGCAGCACCAAACTAGCGGGGGGCACAGATACGCAGTATTTT.

The chain has TRBV30 and TRBJ2-5; perhaps TRBD2 as D (6 bases). CDR1 is GTSNPN, CDR2 SVGIG, per germline (reference sequence). This CDR3 is 14 amino acids long. V shed 1 base and J shed 4 bases, with 13 bases lying between them. CDR3 sequence: CAWSGRLVLETQYF. The CDR3 DNA is TGTGCCTGGAGTGGTCGACTAGTATTAGAGACCCAGTACTTC. The variable domain in full, with the rest retrieved from reference TRBV30 and TRBJ2-5, is SQTIHQWPATLVQPVGSPLSLECTVEGTSNPNLYWYRQAAGRGLQLLFYSVGIGQISSEVPQNLSASRPQDRQFILSSKKLLLSDSGFYLCAWSGRLVLETQYFGPGTRLLVL.

The chain uses TRBV10-3 and TRBJ2-2, with D perhaps matching TRBD2 (5 bases). The V gene lost 6 bases and the J gene lost 2 bases, with 13 bases spanning the gap. The V gene's germline CDR1 is ENHRY and CDR2 SYGVKD. The CDR3 has 15 amino acids. CDR3 loop: CAIRPGTGNTGELFF. CDR3 nucleotides: TGTGCCATCAGGCCGGGAACGGGAAACACCGGGGAGCTGTTTTTT.

V usage is TRBV19 and J usage is TRBJ2-5; D gene unclear. Germline V gives CDR1 LNHDA, CDR2 SQIVND (reference sequence). V lost 7 bases to trimming and J lost 4 bases, with 7 bases between them. CDR3 length: 11 amino acids. CDR3: CASTGGETQYF. The CDR3 DNA reads TGTGCCAGTACCGGTGGAGAGACCCAGTACTTC.

J is TRBJ2-1 and V is TRBV5-8; no firm D call. Germline assignment: CDR1 SGHTS and CDR2 YDEGEE. V was trimmed by 5 bases and J by 1 base, leaving 16 bases between them. The CDR3 covers 16 residues. CDR3 sequence reads: CASRITGGLSYNEQFF. Written as DNA, the CDR3 is TGTGCCAGCAGAATTACGGGTGGGCTTTCCTACAATGAGCAGTTCTTC.

This clonotype was picked up a small number of times. The chain employs TRBV12-3 or TRBV12-4 and TRBJ1-4, with a tentative D call TRBD1 (6 bases). The CDR3 consists of 15 residues. Deletions cut 4 bases from V and 7 bases from J, with 16 bases between. CDR3 sequence (DNA): TGTGCCAGCAGTTCACGGACAGCGAGGACTGAAAAACTGTTTTTT. Its translation: CASSSRTARTEKLFF.